The 7 T cell receptor beta chains below were found in one sample sequenced in a study of persistence of HIV-infected CD4 T cells. Overlapping HIV-1 Gag 15-mer peptides at 0.85 to 1 ug per peptide per mL were used. CD40L/CD69 double-negative CD45RO-high memory CD4+ T cells were collected. Sequencing used immunoSEQ version 4 in survey mode. The assay was immunoSEQ multiplex PCR, and TCRdb's table has in-frame clones only and misses some. The sample holds about 40,000 clones; 70% to 80% are singletons and the top ten take approximately 14%. These receptors have no identified antigens. The source was CD4+ T cells sorted from PBMCs after approximately 18-hour stimulation, collected from a patient who received antiretroviral therapy. Receptor source: an adult man with HIV who was CMV-seropositive.

The V gene is TRBV3-1 (or the pseudogene TRBV3-2), the J gene TRBJ1-5; a weak D match, TRBD1 (6 bases). The germline CDR1 and CDR2 sequences are LGHDT and YNNKEL (reference sequence). Between the trimmed V and J ends, which lost 5 bases and 3 bases, there was a span of 11 bases. CDR3 size: 14 residues. This chain's CDR3 is CASSLGQINQPQHF. In DNA form, the CDR3 reads TGTGCCAGCAGCTTGGGACAAATCAATCAGCCCCAGCATTTT.

The chain has TRBV5-5 and TRBJ2-7, with D unresolved. Germline CDR1 reads SGHKS; CDR2 reads YYEKEE (reference sequence). There are 15 residues in the CDR3. Trimming took 0 bases from V and 2 from J, leaving 12 bases between them. CDR3 DNA: TGTGCCAGCAGCTTGGAGAGTGCTGTTACCTACGAGCAGTACTTC. Protein: CASSLESAVTYEQYF. Variable domain in full (rest from reference TRBV5-5 and TRBJ2-7): DAGVTQSPTHLIKTRGQQVTLRCSPISGHKSVSWYQQVLGQGPQFIFQYYEKEERGRGNFPDRFSARQFPNYSSELNVNALLLGDSALYLCASSLESAVTYEQYFGPGTRLTVT.

The rearrangement uses TRBV12-3 or TRBV12-4 and TRBJ1-1, with a weak D call TRBD1 (5 bases). Trimming cost V 5 bases and J 7 bases, with 11 bases left between them. The CDR3 is 12 residues long. The CDR3 sequence: CASSPLQGEAFF. In nucleotides, the CDR3 is TGTGCCAGCAGTCCGCTTCAGGGTGAAGCTTTCTTT.

The CDR3 DNA sequence: TGTGCCAGTAGTCCGACCTTCACCCACGGCTACACCTTC. Translation gives CASSPTFTHGYTF. The chain recombines TRBV19 with TRBJ1-2; D ambiguous. The germline CDR1 and CDR2 sequences are LNHDA and SQIVND (reference sequence). V shed 5 bases and J shed 8 bases, with 15 bases lying between them. CDR3 length equals 13 residues. The full variable domain, completed using reference TRBV19 and TRBJ1-2, is DGGITQSPKYLFRKEGQNVTLSCEQNLNHDAMYWYRQDPGQGLRLIYYSQIVNDFQKGDIAEGYSVSREKKESFPLTVTSAQKNPTAFYLCASSPTFTHGYTFGSGTRLTVV.

The chain joins TRBV7-6 to TRBJ2-7, with 7 bases identical to TRBD1. V dropped 1 base and J dropped 1; count of bases not matched to a gene: 4. Germline V CDR1 and CDR2: SGHVS, FNYEAQ. The CDR3 spans 15 residues. The CDR3 DNA reads as TGTGCCAGCAGCTTAGGACAGGGAGAGTCCTACGAGCAGTACTTC. This translates into CASSLGQGESYEQYF.

The V gene is TRBV30, the J gene TRBJ2-1, with TRBD2 matching over 10 bases. This CDR3 has 14 amino acids. After removal of 2 bases from V and 10 bases from J, the junction contained 8 bases not matched to a gene. Germline-derived CDR1 and CDR2 are GTSNPN and SVGIG (reference sequence). CDR3 region: CAWSLLAGLGEQFF. The CDR3 DNA reads TGTGCCTGGAGTCTACTAGCGGGATTAGGCGAGCAGTTCTTC.

This clone was observed a handful of times. V gene TRBV4-2 combines with J gene TRBJ2-2; 7 bases are a match to TRBD1. The germline gives CDR1 LGHNA, CDR2 YNFKEQ. The length of the CDR3 is 16 residues. The V segment lost 3 bases and the J segment 2 bases; nucleotides outside the gene matches: 6. For the CDR3, the DNA is TGTGCCAGCAGCCAGATAGACAGGGAAAACACCGGGGAGCTGTTTTTT. Translation: CASSQIDRENTGELFF.